The clone carrying this T cell receptor (beta chain) was detected ten times or more. The study's library attached unique molecular identifiers to single cDNA molecules. MiXCR was run by TCRdb on the RACE reads, yielding one entry per CDR3 protein. The table has tens of thousands of distinct CDR3 sequences, around 7% seen once; the top ten hold about 1.5%. This sample is drawn from a study of human T cells and chemical hapten exposure. As for time point: pre-sensitization, week 0. Described treatment: therapeutic diphenylcyclopropenone sensitization with weekly scalp DPC. CDR3 length: 13 residues. The V and J ends lost 9 bases and 2 bases respectively, with 10 bases between them. The V gene's germline CDR1 is SGHAT and CDR2 FQNNGV.

V and J are TRBV11-2 and TRBJ2-2; D gene uncertain. The receptor comes from a woman between 25 and 40 years old with alopecia areata. Some clones in this sample may be carry-over from other donors' samples. Specimen: whole blood, collected in connection with sensitization to the hapten diphenylcyclopropenone (DPC). The CDR3 region is CASRASNTGELFF. The CDR3 DNA sequence: TGTGCCAGTAGAGCCTCTAACACCGGGGAGCTGTTTTTT.